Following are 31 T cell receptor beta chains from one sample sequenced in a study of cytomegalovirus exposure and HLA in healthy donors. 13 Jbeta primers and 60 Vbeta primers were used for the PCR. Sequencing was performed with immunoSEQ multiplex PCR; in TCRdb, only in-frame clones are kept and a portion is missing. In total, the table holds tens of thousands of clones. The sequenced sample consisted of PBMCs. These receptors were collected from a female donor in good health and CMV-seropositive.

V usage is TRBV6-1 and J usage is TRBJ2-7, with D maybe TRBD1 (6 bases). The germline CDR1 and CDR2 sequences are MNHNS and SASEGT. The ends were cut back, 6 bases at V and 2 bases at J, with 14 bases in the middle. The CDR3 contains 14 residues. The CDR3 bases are TGTGCCAGCAGGACAGGAGGTAACGCCTACGAGCAGTACTTC. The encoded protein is CASRTGGNAYEQYF.

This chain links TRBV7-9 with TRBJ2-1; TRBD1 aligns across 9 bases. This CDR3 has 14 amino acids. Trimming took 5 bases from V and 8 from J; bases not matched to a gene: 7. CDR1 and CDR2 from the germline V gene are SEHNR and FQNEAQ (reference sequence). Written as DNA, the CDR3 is TGTGCCAGCAGCCCCCCGGGGACAGGGCATGAGCAGTTCTTC. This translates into CASSPPGTGHEQFF.

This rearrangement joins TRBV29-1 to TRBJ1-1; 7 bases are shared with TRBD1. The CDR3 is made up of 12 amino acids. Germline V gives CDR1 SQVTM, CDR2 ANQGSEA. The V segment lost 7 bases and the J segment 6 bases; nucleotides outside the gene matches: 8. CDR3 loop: CSGKTGMAEAFF. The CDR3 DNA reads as TGCAGCGGGAAGACAGGGATGGCTGAAGCTTTCTTT.

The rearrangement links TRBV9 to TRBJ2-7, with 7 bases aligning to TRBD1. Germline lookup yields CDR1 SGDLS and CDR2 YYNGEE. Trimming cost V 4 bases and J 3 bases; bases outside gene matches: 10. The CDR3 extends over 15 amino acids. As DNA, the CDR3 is TGTGCCAGCAGCCCGACAGGGACGGCTCACTACGAGCAGTACTTC. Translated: CASSPTGTAHYEQYF.

The CDR3 DNA reads as TGTGCCAGCAGCGCACAGGGAGCTGGGGCCAACGTCCTGACTTTC. Amino acids: CASSAQGAGANVLTF. This chain connects TRBV7-2 to TRBJ2-6, with D perhaps TRBD1 (6 bases). Trimming took off 5 bases at V and 2 bases at J, with 10 bases between the two ends. Per the germline V gene, CDR1 is SGHTA and CDR2 is FQGNSA. This CDR3 has 15 amino acids.

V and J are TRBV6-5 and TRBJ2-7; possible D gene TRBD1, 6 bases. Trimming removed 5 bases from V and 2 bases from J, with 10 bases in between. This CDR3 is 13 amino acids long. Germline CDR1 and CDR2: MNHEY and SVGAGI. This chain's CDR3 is CASSNHRAYEQYF. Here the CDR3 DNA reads TGTGCCAGCAGTAACCACAGGGCCTACGAGCAGTACTTC.

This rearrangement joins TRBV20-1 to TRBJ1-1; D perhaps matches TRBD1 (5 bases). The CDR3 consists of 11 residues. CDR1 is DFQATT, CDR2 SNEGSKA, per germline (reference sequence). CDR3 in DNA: TGCAGGGTTAGGGGAGGGACTGAAGCTTTCTTT. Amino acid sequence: CRVRGGTEAFF.

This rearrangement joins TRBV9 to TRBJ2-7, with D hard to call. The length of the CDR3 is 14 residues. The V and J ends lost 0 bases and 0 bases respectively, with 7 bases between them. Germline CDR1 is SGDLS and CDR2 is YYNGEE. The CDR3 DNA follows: TGTGCCAGCAGCGTAGAACAGAGCTCCTACGAGCAGTACTTC. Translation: CASSVEQSSYEQYF. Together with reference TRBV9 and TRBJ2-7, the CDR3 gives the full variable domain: DSGVTQTPKHLITATGQRVTLRCSPRSGDLSVYWYQQSLDQGLQFLIQYYNGEERAKGNILERFSAQQFPDLHSELNLSSLELGDSALYFCASSVEQSSYEQYFGPGTRLTVT.

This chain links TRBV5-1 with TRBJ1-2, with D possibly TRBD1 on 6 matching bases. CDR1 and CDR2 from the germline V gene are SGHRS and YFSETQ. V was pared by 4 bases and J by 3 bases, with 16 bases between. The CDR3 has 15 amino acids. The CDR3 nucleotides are TGCGCCAGCAGCCCGGGCGGGGGGCAGGACTATGGCTACACCTTC. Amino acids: CASSPGGGQDYGYTF.

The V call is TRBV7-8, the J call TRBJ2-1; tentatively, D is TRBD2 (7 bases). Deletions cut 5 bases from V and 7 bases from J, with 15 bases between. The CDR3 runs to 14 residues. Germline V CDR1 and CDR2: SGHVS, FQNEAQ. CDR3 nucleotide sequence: TGTGCCAGCAGCAAGGGGGGAGGGCCTAATGAGCAGTTCTTC. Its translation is CASSKGGGPNEQFF.

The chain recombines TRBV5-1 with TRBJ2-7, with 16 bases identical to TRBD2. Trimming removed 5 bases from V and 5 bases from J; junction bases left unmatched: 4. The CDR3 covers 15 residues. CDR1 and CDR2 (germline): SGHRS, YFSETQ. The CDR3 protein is CASRPGLAGGHEQYF. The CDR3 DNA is TGCGCCAGCAGGCCGGGACTAGCGGGGGGGCACGAGCAGTACTTC.

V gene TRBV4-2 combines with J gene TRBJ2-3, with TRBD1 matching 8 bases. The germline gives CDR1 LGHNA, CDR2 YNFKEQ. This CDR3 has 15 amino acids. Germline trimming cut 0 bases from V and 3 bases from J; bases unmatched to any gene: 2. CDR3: CASSQERDRTDTQYF. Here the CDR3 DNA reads TGTGCCAGCAGCCAAGAACGGGACAGGACAGATACGCAGTATTTT.

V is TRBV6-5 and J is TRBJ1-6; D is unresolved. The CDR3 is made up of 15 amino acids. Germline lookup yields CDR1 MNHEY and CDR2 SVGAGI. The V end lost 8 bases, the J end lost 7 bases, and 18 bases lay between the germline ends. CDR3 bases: TGTGCCAGCGGGTCCAAGGCCGCGCGGAATTCACCCCTCCACTTT. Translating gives CASGSKAARNSPLHF.

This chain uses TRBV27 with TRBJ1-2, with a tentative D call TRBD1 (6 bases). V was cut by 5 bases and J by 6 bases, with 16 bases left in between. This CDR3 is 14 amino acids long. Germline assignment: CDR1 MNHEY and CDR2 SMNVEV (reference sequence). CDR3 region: CASSAGAGVDGYTF. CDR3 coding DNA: TGTGCCAGCAGTGCGGGGGCGGGTGTCGATGGCTACACCTTC.

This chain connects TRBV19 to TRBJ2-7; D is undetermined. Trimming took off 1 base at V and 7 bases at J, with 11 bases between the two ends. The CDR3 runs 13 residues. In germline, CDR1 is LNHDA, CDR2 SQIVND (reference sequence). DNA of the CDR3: TGTGCCAGTAGTATAGCCGAAGTCGGGGAGCAGTACTTC. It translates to CASSIAEVGEQYF. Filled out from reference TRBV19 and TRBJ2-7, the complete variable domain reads DGGITQSPKYLFRKEGQNVTLSCEQNLNHDAMYWYRQDPGQGLRLIYYSQIVNDFQKGDIAEGYSVSREKKESFPLTVTSAQKNPTAFYLCASSIAEVGEQYFGPGTRLTVT.

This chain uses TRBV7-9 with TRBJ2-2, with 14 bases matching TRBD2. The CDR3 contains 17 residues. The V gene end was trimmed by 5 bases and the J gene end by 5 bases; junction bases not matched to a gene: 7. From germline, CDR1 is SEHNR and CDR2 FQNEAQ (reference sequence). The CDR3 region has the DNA TGTGCCAGCAGCACTCGGACTAGCGGGGGGAAAACCGGGGAGCTGTTTTTT. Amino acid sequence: CASSTRTSGGKTGELFF.

This CDR3 is CSVQGAGTGPYEQYF. The CDR3 nucleotides are TGCAGCGTTCAGGGGGCAGGGACAGGGCCCTACGAGCAGTACTTC. This chain connects TRBV29-1 to TRBJ2-7, with 9 bases lining up with TRBD1. CDR1 is SQVTM, CDR2 ANQGSEA, per germline. CDR3 length equals 15 residues. V trimming: 5 bases; J trimming: 2 bases; junction bases outside the gene matches: 10.

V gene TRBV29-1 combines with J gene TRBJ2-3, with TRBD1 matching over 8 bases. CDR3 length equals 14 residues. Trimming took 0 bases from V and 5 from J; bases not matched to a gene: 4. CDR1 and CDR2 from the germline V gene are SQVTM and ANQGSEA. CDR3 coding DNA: TGCAGCGTTGAAGACCCGACAGGGGTAGATACGCAGTATTTT. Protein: CSVEDPTGVDTQYF.

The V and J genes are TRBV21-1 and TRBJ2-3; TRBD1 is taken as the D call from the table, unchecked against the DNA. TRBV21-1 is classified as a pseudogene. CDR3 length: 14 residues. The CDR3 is CASHPGTGTDTQYF. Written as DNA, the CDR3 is TGTGCCAGCCACCCCGGGACAGGCACAGATACGCAGTATTTT.

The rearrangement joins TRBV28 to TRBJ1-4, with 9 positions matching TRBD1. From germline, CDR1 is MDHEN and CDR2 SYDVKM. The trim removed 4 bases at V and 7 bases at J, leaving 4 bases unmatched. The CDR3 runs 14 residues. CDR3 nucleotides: TGTGCCAGCAGTTCGACAGGGGGAGGTGAAAAACTGTTTTTT. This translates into CASSSTGGGEKLFF.

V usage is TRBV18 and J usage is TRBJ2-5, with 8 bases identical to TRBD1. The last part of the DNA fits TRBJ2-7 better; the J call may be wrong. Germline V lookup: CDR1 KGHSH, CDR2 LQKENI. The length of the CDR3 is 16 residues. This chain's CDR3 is CASSPYSDRVVYEQYF. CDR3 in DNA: TGTGCCAGCTCACCGTATTCGGACAGGGTGGTTTACGAGCAGTACTTC.

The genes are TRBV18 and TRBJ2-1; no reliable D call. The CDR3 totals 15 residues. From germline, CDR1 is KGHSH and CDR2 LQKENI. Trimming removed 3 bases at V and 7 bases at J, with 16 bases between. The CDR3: CASSPSGAPRNEQFF. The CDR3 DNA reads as TGTGCCAGCTCACCTTCTGGTGCCCCTAGAAATGAGCAGTTCTTC.

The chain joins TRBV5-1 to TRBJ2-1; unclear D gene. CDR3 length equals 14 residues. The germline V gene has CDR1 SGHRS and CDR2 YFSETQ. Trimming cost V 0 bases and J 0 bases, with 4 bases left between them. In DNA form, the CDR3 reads TGCGCCAGCAGCTTGGACAGCTCCTACAATGAGCAGTTCTTC. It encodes CASSLDSSYNEQFF.

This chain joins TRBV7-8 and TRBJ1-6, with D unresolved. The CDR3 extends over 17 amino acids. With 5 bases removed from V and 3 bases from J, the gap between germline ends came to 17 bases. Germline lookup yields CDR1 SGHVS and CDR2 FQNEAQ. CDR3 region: CASSPDYGRRYNSPLHF. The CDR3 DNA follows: TGTGCCAGCAGCCCCGACTATGGTCGGCGCTATAATTCACCCCTCCACTTT.

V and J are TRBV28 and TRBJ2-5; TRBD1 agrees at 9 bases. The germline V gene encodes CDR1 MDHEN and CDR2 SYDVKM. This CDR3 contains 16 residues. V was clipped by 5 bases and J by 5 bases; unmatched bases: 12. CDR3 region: CASSPYRGRLGETQYF. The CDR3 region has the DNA TGTGCCAGCAGTCCTTACAGGGGGCGCTTGGGGGAGACCCAGTACTTC.

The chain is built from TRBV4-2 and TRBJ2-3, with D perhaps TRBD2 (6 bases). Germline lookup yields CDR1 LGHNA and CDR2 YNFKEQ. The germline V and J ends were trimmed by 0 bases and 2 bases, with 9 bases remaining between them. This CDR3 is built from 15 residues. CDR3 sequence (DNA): TGTGCCAGCAGCCAAGAGGCGGACTACACAGATACGCAGTATTTT. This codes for CASSQEADYTDTQYF.

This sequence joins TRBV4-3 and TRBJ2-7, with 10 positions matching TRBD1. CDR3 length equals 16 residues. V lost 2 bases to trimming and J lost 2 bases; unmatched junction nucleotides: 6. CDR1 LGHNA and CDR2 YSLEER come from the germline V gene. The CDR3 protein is CASSQSRDRGAYEQYF. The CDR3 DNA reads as TGCGCCAGCAGCCAAAGCCGGGACAGGGGTGCCTACGAGCAGTACTTC.

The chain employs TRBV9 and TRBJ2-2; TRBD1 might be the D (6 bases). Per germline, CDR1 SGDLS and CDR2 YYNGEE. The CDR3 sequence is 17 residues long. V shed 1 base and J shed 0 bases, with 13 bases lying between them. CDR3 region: CASSVHKTGPNTGELFF. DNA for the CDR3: TGTGCCAGCAGCGTACATAAGACAGGACCGAACACCGGGGAGCTGTTTTTT. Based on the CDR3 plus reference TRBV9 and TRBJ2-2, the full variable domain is DSGVTQTPKHLITATGQRVTLRCSPRSGDLSVYWYQQSLDQGLQFLIQYYNGEERAKGNILERFSAQQFPDLHSELNLSSLELGDSALYFCASSVHKTGPNTGELFFGEGSRLTVL.

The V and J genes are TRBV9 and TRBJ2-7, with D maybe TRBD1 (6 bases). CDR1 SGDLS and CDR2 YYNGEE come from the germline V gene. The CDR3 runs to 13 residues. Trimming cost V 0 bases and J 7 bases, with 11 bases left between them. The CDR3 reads CASSVEGQGEQYF. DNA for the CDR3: TGTGCCAGCAGCGTAGAGGGACAAGGGGAGCAGTACTTC.

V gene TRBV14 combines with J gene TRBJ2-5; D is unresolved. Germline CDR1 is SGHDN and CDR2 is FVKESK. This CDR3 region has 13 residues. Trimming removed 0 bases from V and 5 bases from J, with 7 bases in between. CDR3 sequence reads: CASSQDLGETQYF. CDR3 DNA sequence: TGTGCCAGCAGCCAAGATCTAGGCGAGACCCAGTACTTC.

The CDR3: CASSSVPGFSYGYTF. The DNA for the CDR3 is TGTGCCAGCAGTTCCGTGCCGGGGTTTAGCTATGGCTACACCTTC. The chain employs TRBV28 and TRBJ1-2; no clear D. The CDR3 totals 15 residues. Trimming took off 4 bases at V and 4 bases at J, with 16 bases between the two ends. Germline values: CDR1 MDHEN, CDR2 SYDVKM.